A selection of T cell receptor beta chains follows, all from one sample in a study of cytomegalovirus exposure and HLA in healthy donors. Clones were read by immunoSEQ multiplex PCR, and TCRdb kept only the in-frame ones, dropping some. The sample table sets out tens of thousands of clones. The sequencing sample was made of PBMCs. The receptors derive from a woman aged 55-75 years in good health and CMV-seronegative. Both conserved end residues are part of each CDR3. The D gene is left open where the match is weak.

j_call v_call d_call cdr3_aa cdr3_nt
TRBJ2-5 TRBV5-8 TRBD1 CASSWDRAETQYF TGTGCCAGCAGCTGGGACAGGGCAGAGACCCAGTACTTC
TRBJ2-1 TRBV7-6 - CASSLGLAGNNEQFF TGTGCCAGCAGCCTCGGGCTGGCGGGCAACAATGAGCAGTTCTTC
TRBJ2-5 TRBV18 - CASSPTGGTETQYF TGTGCCAGCTCACCGACAGGCGGTACTGAGACCCAGTACTTC
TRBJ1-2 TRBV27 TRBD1 CASRLAGTAYGYTF TGTGCCAGCAGGCTAGCCGGGACAGCTTATGGCTACACCTTC
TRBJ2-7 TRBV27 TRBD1 CASSYRGSYEQYF TGTGCCAGCTCATACAGGGGCTCCTACGAGCAGTACTTC
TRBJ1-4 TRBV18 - CASSPKVEEKLFF TGTGCCAGCTCACCTAAGGTGGAGGAAAAACTGTTTTTT
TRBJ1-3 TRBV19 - CASWTLGNTIYF TGTGCCAGTTGGACACTTGGAAACACCATATATTTT
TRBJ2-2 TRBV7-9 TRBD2 CASSEPGASGRGAGELFF TGTGCAAGCAGTGAACCTGGGGCTAGCGGGAGAGGGGCCGGGGAGCTGTTTTTT
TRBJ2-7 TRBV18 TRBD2 CASSYRELAGDYEQYF TGTGCCAGCTCCTACCGTGAGCTAGCGGGGGACTACGAGCAGTACTTC
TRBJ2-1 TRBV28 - CASKRAAPYNEQFF TGTGCCAGCAAACGAGCGGCACCATACAATGAGCAGTTCTTC
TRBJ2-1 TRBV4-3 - CASSQDMGEALSYNEQFF TGCGCCAGCAGCCAAGATATGGGGGAGGCCCTCTCCTACAATGAGCAGTTCTTC
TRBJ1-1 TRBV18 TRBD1 CASSNRGLTEAFF TGTGCCAGCTCAAACAGGGGGCTCACTGAAGCTTTCTTT
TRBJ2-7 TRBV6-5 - CASSYTGTGNYEQYF TGTGCCAGCAGTTACACCGGGACTGGAAACTACGAGCAGTACTTC
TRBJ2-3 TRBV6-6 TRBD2 CASSYSLAGTDTQYF TGTGCCAGCAGTTACTCGCTAGCGGGCACAGATACGCAGTATTTT
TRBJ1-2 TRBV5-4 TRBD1 CASSSGTGGNYGYTF TGTGCCAGCAGCTCCGGGACAGGAGGGAACTATGGCTACACCTTC
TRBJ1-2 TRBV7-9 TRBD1 CAAADRGLGYTF TGTGCAGCTGCTGACAGGGGGCTTGGCTACACCTTC
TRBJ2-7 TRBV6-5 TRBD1 CASSYSTGPSSYEQYF TGTGCCAGCAGTTACTCGACAGGGCCTTCCTCCTACGAGCAGTACTTC
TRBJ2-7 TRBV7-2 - CASSPYRAGSSYEQYF TGTGCCAGCAGCCCGTATCGTGCGGGCTCATCCTACGAGCAGTACTTC
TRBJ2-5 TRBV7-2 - CASSAVETQYF TGTGCCAGCAGCGCAGTAGAGACCCAGTACTTC
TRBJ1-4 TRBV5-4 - CASSFREASEKLFF TGTGCCAGCAGCTTCCGGGAAGCGAGTGAAAAACTGTTTTTT
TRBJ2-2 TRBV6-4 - CASSVNGELFF TGTGCCAGCAGTGTAAACGGGGAGCTGTTTTTT
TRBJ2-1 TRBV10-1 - CASSAGSSYNEQFF TGCGCCAGCAGTGCCGGGTCCTCCTACAATGAGCAGTTCTTC
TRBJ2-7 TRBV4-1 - CASSRQRQPDYEQYF TGCGCCAGCAGCCGCCAGCGGCAACCCGATTACGAGCAGTACTTC
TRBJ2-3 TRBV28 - CASSLWTHGQGYEGGADTQYF TGTGCCAGCAGTTTATGGACCCACGGACAGGGTTACGAAGGGGGGGCAGATACGCAGTATTTT
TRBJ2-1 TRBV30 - CAWTGLNEQFF TGTGCCTGGACGGGACTGAATGAGCAGTTCTTC
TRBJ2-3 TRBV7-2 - CASSLVGGTDTQYF TGTGCCAGCAGCTTAGTAGGGGGCACAGATACGCAGTATTTT
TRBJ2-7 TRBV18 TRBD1 CASSPTGTGSYEQYF TGTGCCAGCTCACCTACCGGGACAGGGTCCTACGAGCAGTACTTC